Below, 14 T cell receptor beta chains from the same sample are listed, as sequenced in a study of T cell responses to AZD1222 COVID-19 vaccine. This table comes from immunoSEQ multiplex PCR, and its TCRdb copy is limited to in-frame clones, with some not included. Here the sample spans around 180,000 clones, approximately 94% being singletons. The source material was peripheral blood, sampled 28 days after the second AZD1222 dose. The receptors stem from an adult who received the AZD1222 COVID-19 vaccine.

The V gene is TRBV6-5, the J gene TRBJ1-2; 8 positions match TRBD1. With 0 bases clipped from V and 3 bases from J, the junction kept 3 bases outside the gene matches. The length of the CDR3 is 15 residues. In germline, CDR1 is MNHEY, CDR2 SVGAGI. CDR3 DNA: TGTGCCAGCAGTTACTCACCAGGGGGCGACTATGGCTACACCTTC. It encodes CASSYSPGGDYGYTF.

V gene TRBV5-1 combines with J gene TRBJ1-4; weak D call: TRBD1 (5 bases). The germline CDR1 and CDR2 sequences are SGHRS and YFSETQ. The CDR3 spans 13 residues. V shed 0 bases and J shed 10 bases, with 10 bases lying between them. For the CDR3, the DNA is TGCGCCAGCAGCTTGGTTCAGGGCAGAAAACTGTTTTTT. Translated, it gives CASSLVQGRKLFF.

This chain connects TRBV6-6 to TRBJ1-1; no definite D call. Germline lookup yields CDR1 MNHNY and CDR2 SVGAGI (reference sequence). Deletions cut 6 bases from V and 6 bases from J, with 14 bases between. CDR3 size: 13 residues. The CDR3 DNA sequence: TGTGCCAGCAGCCCCTCGGGCTTCCCTGAAGCTTTCTTT. It encodes CASSPSGFPEAFF.

The rearrangement joins TRBV24-1 to TRBJ1-4; 8 bases match TRBD1. Unmatched junction bases numbered 5, after V lost 2 bases and J lost 7 bases. There are 15 residues in the CDR3. Per germline, CDR1 KGHDR and CDR2 SFDVKD. In DNA form, the CDR3 reads TGTGCCACCAGTGATTCTGGACAGGGTACTGAAAAACTGTTTTTT. Residues: CATSDSGQGTEKLFF.

The CDR3: CAQSGTGDIYEQYF. The CDR3 DNA reads TGTGCCCAGTCCGGGACAGGGGACATCTACGAGCAGTACTTC. The chain combines TRBV30 with TRBJ2-7; TRBD1 agrees at 10 bases. Trimming at V came to 8 bases and at J to 3 bases, leaving 10 bases not matched to a gene. Germline V gene sequence: CDR1 GTSNPN, CDR2 SVGIG (reference sequence). This CDR3 contains 14 residues. Together with reference TRBV30 and TRBJ2-7, the CDR3 gives the full variable domain: SQTIHQWPATLVQPVGSPLSLECTVEGTSNPNLYWYRQAAGRGLQLLFYSVGIGQISSEVPQNLSASRPQDRQFILSSKKLLLSDSGFYLCAQSGTGDIYEQYFGPGTRLTVT.

J is TRBJ1-1 and V is TRBV11-2; 9 nucleotides align to TRBD1. Germline V gene sequence: CDR1 SGHAT, CDR2 FQNNGV. The CDR3 length is 15 residues. J lost 5 bases, V lost 2 bases, and 6 bases had no gene match. CDR3 sequence (DNA): TGTGCCAGCAGCTTATCCGGGACAGGGAGGACTGAAGCTTTCTTT. Its translation: CASSLSGTGRTEAFF. The whole variable domain, filled in from reference TRBV11-2 and TRBJ1-1, reads EAGVAQSPRYKIIEKRQSVAFWCNPISGHATLYWYQQILGQGPKLLIQFQNNGVVDDSQLPKDRFSAERLKGVDSTLKIQPAKLEDSAVYLCASSLSGTGRTEAFFGQGTRLTVV.

J is TRBJ2-1 and V is TRBV7-9, with TRBD2 identical over 7 bases. The CDR3 has 15 amino acids. The germline V gene has CDR1 SEHNR and CDR2 FQNEAQ (reference sequence). With 5 bases clipped from V and 5 bases from J, the junction kept 9 bases outside the gene matches. CDR3 in amino acids: CASSIVTSAHNEQFF. CDR3 DNA sequence: TGTGCCAGCAGCATCGTAACTAGCGCCCACAATGAGCAGTTCTTC.

The chain has TRBV27 and TRBJ1-5; 7 bases fit TRBD1. Germline loops: CDR1 MNHEY, CDR2 SMNVEV (reference sequence). The length of the CDR3 is 13 residues. J lost 14 bases, V lost 4 bases, and 11 bases had no gene match. In DNA form, the CDR3 reads TGTGCCAGCAGTTCAAAACCCGGGACAGAGGAGCATTTT. Residues: CASSSKPGTEEHF.

This chain joins TRBV7-9 and TRBJ1-4; possible D gene TRBD1, 5 bases. The CDR3 has 15 amino acids. The V end was cut by 4 bases, the J end by 8 bases, with 17 bases between. The germline gives CDR1 SEHNR, CDR2 FQNEAQ (reference sequence). This chain's CDR3 is CASSSPVQGSEKLFF. The CDR3 nucleotides read TGTGCCAGCAGCTCGCCCGTTCAGGGTAGCGAAAAACTGTTTTTT.

This rearrangement joins TRBV19 to TRBJ2-3; 8 bases are shared with TRBD2. Germline loops: CDR1 LNHDA, CDR2 SQIVND (reference sequence). V shed 4 bases, J shed 5 bases, and the junction held 8 bases outside the gene matches. The CDR3 has 15 amino acids. CDR3 sequence: CASSTSAGGGDTQYF. CDR3 DNA: TGTGCCAGTAGTACGTCTGCGGGAGGCGGAGATACGCAGTATTTT.

This rearrangement joins TRBV9 to TRBJ2-3; D is unresolved. The germline gives CDR1 SGDLS, CDR2 YYNGEE. This CDR3 comprises 12 residues. V lost 0 bases and J 5 bases, leaving 4 bases between the germline ends. The CDR3 DNA reads as TGTGCCAGCAGCGTAGGGGTAGATACGCAGTATTTT. Amino acid sequence: CASSVGVDTQYF.

The V gene is TRBV15, the J gene TRBJ1-5; unclear D gene. Germline V gene sequence: CDR1 LNHNV, CDR2 YYDKDF (reference sequence). There are 15 residues in the CDR3. Deletions cut 0 bases from V and 6 bases from J, with 12 bases between. The CDR3 sequence is CATSRDERAGQPQHF. As DNA, the CDR3 is TGTGCCACCAGCAGAGACGAGCGAGCGGGTCAGCCCCAGCATTTT. Filled out from reference TRBV15 and TRBJ1-5, the complete variable domain reads DAMVIQNPRYQVTQFGKPVTLSCSQTLNHNVMYWYQQKSSQAPKLLFHYYDKDFNNEADTPDNFQSRRPNTSFCFLDIRSPGLGDTAMYLCATSRDERAGQPQHFGDGTRLSIL.

The chain uses TRBV2 and TRBJ1-1, with D perhaps TRBD1 (6 bases). Per the germline V gene, CDR1 is SNHLY and CDR2 is FYNNEI. The CDR3 length is 11 residues. V was clipped by 8 bases and J by 8 bases, with 12 bases between them. CDR3 loop: CASSGRGEAFF. CDR3 nucleotides: TGTGCCAGCTCCGGCAGGGGAGAAGCTTTCTTT.

The rearrangement joins TRBV11-3 to TRBJ2-1; possible D gene TRBD2, 6 bases. Germline assignment: CDR1 SGHNT and CDR2 YENEEA. The CDR3 is 15 amino acids. V lost 7 bases, J lost 0 bases, and 13 bases lay in between. The chain's CDR3 is CASNNPSDSYNEQFF. CDR3 bases: TGTGCCAGCAACAATCCTAGCGACTCCTACAATGAGCAGTTCTTC.